Shown below are 27 T cell receptor beta chains from a single sample sequenced in a study of blood T cell repertoires in COVID-19. The repertoire was sequenced with immunoSEQ multiplex PCR; TCRdb's copy has only in-frame clones and lacks some. The data contain some 69,000 clones, about 92% of them seen just once; the ten biggest clones take up less than 0.55%. Material for sequencing was peripheral blood. The receptor source for this set is a man in his fifties or sixties with COVID-19, enrolled during active disease.

This rearrangement joins TRBV29-1 to TRBJ1-1; D is unclear. The CDR3 sequence is 11 residues long. Looked up from germline, CDR1 is SQVTM and CDR2 is ANQGSEA. The ends were cut back, 7 bases at V and 0 bases at J, with 6 bases in the middle. The CDR3 spells CSGSVNTEAFF. The CDR3 bases are TGCAGCGGTTCGGTGAACACTGAAGCTTTCTTT.

The genes are TRBV5-8 and TRBJ2-7; D uncertain. CDR3 length equals 13 residues. The V end lost 0 bases, the J end lost 5 bases, and 9 bases lay between the germline ends. Germline lookup yields CDR1 SGHTS and CDR2 YDEGEE. The CDR3 loop is CASSLARRHEQYF. The CDR3 DNA follows: TGTGCCAGCAGCTTGGCCCGTCGTCACGAGCAGTACTTC. Drawing the rest from reference TRBV5-8 and TRBJ2-7, the complete variable domain is EAGVTQSPTHLIKTRGQQATLRCSPISGHTSVYWYQQALGLGLQFLLWYDEGEERNRGNFPPRFSGRQFPNYSSELNVNALELEDSALYLCASSLARRHEQYFGPGTRLTVT.

V usage is TRBV2 and J usage is TRBJ1-1, with 7 positions matching TRBD1. Trimming at V came to 5 bases and at J to 5 bases, leaving 8 bases not matched to a gene. This CDR3 is 14 amino acids long. From germline, CDR1 is SNHLY and CDR2 FYNNEI. The CDR3 loop reads CASSLRTGETEAFF. The CDR3 bases are TGTGCCAGCAGTCTCCGAACAGGGGAAACTGAAGCTTTCTTT.

The genes are TRBV7-2 and TRBJ2-7; 10 bases line up with TRBD2. The CDR3 spans 15 residues. With 4 bases clipped from V and 1 base from J, the junction kept 4 bases outside the gene matches. Per germline, CDR1 SGHTA and CDR2 FQGNSA. CDR3 loop: CASSSGTSASYEQYF. DNA of the CDR3: TGTGCCAGCAGCTCCGGGACTAGCGCTTCCTACGAGCAGTACTTC.

The chain is built from TRBV5-1 and TRBJ1-1; a possible D gene is TRBD1 (5 bases). With 3 bases removed from V and 5 bases from J, the gap between germline ends came to 14 bases. Germline V CDR1 and CDR2: SGHRS, YFSETQ. The CDR3 extends over 14 amino acids. The CDR3 sequence is CASSSGEGGTEAFF. CDR3 coding DNA: TGCGCCAGCAGCTCGGGGGAGGGAGGGACTGAAGCTTTCTTT.

V usage is TRBV28 and J usage is TRBJ1-5; a weak D match, TRBD1 (5 bases). Germline V gene lookup returns CDR1 MDHEN and CDR2 SYDVKM. V was shortened by 11 bases and J by 2 bases, with 16 bases between the two germline ends. The CDR3 covers 14 residues. The CDR3 protein is CAGGFGGGNQPQHF. The CDR3 nucleotides are TGTGCCGGGGGGTTCGGGGGAGGCAATCAGCCCCAGCATTTT. The full variable domain, with the rest looked up from reference TRBV28 and TRBJ1-5, is DVKVTQSSRYLVKRTGEKVFLECVQDMDHENMFWYRQDPGLGLRLIYFSYDVKMKEKGDIPEGYSVSREKKERFSLILESASTNQTSMYLCAGGFGGGNQPQHFGDGTRLSIL.

This chain uses TRBV5-4 with TRBJ2-7, with TRBD1 as a possible D gene (5 bases). The CDR3 consists of 13 residues. V was pared by 2 bases and J by 6 bases, with 12 bases between. In germline, CDR1 is SGHNT, CDR2 YYREEE (reference sequence). The CDR3 loop is CASSFGHQGEQYF. The DNA of the CDR3 is TGTGCCAGCAGCTTTGGACACCAGGGCGAGCAGTACTTC.

Here the CDR3 reads CASSLSGLTHYEQYF. The DNA of the CDR3 is TGTGCCAGCTCACTATCTGGGCTGACCCACTACGAGCAGTACTTC. The chain recombines TRBV18 with TRBJ2-7; D is ambiguous. CDR1 KGHSH and CDR2 LQKENI come from the germline V gene. V gave up 4 bases and J gave up 3 bases, with 16 bases separating them. There are 15 residues in the CDR3.

This clone was seen only once. V gene TRBV19 combines with J gene TRBJ1-5; 7 bases are shared with TRBD1. V dropped 6 bases and J dropped 5; count of bases not matched to a gene: 7. The CDR3 extends over 14 amino acids. Germline V gene lookup returns CDR1 LNHDA and CDR2 SQIVND (reference sequence). CDR3 sequence: CASSEDRDYQPQHF. The DNA for the CDR3 is TGTGCCAGTAGCGAAGACAGGGATTATCAGCCCCAGCATTTT.

The rearrangement links TRBV6-6 to TRBJ2-7; TRBD1 aligns across 9 bases. Per germline, CDR1 MNHNY and CDR2 SVGAGI (reference sequence). The CDR3 runs 15 residues. The trim removed 6 bases at V and 1 base at J, leaving 7 bases unmatched. The CDR3 DNA is TGTGCCAGCAGCCGTCCGGGACAGGGTTCCTACGAGCAGTACTTC. This codes for CASSRPGQGSYEQYF.

The CDR3 sequence: CASSAQGFSYEQYF. In DNA, the CDR3 is TGTGCCAGCAGCGCCCAGGGGTTCTCCTACGAGCAGTACTTC. The rearrangement uses TRBV9 and TRBJ2-7; tentative D call: TRBD1 (6 bases). V was cut by 3 bases and J by 0 bases, with 10 bases left in between. CDR1 and CDR2 from the germline V gene are SGDLS and YYNGEE. This CDR3 has 14 residues.

The V and J genes are TRBV25-1 and TRBJ1-4; 7 positions agree with TRBD1. Trimming at V came to 4 bases and at J to 8 bases, leaving 4 bases not matched to a gene. There are 13 residues in the CDR3. The V gene's germline CDR1 is MGHDK and CDR2 SYGVNS. This CDR3 reads CASSATGREKLFF. DNA of the CDR3: TGTGCCAGCAGTGCGACAGGGCGCGAAAAACTGTTTTTT.

The count of this clone is one. This chain joins TRBV13 and TRBJ1-1; D remains ambiguous. Germline loops: CDR1 PRHDT, CDR2 FYEKMQ (reference sequence). The CDR3 is 15 amino acids. V was pared by 1 base and J by 2 bases, with 11 bases between. The CDR3 region is CASSLAGGVNTEAFF. CDR3 in DNA: TGTGCCAGCAGCTTAGCTGGCGGGGTCAACACTGAAGCTTTCTTT.

The J gene is TRBJ1-1, the V gene TRBV6-5; no firm D call. There are 12 residues in the CDR3. V was pared by 8 bases and J by 1 base, with 8 bases between. Germline CDR1 and CDR2: MNHEY and SVGAGI. In nucleotides, the CDR3 is TGTGCCAGCCTGGAGAAGAACACTGAAGCTTTCTTT. Translation: CASLEKNTEAFF.

This rearrangement joins TRBV2 to TRBJ1-5, with TRBD1 matching over 10 bases. This CDR3 comprises 15 residues. The germline CDR1 and CDR2 sequences are SNHLY and FYNNEI. Losses at the gene ends were 3 bases for V and 5 bases for J; bases not matched to a gene: 4. The CDR3 nucleotides are TGTGCCAGCAGTGACTGGGACAGGGGAGATCAGCCCCAGCATTTT. Translation: CASSDWDRGDQPQHF.

The chain combines TRBV7-8 with TRBJ1-1; D perhaps matches TRBD1 (5 bases). This CDR3 region has 15 residues. CDR1 is SGHVS, CDR2 FQNEAQ, per germline. The V and J ends lost 2 bases and 1 base respectively, with 11 bases between them. This chain's CDR3 is CASSLWGKGNTEAFF. Here the CDR3 DNA reads TGTGCCAGCAGCTTATGGGGCAAAGGGAACACTGAAGCTTTCTTT.

J is TRBJ1-4 and V is TRBV19; 9 bases fit TRBD1. Germline lookup yields CDR1 LNHDA and CDR2 SQIVND (reference sequence). V was pared by 8 bases and J by 8 bases, with 6 bases of the junction left unmatched. This CDR3 has 13 amino acids. In DNA form, the CDR3 reads TGTGCCAGTGAGGGACAGGGACGGGAAAAACTGTTTTTT. Translating gives CASEGQGREKLFF.

CDR3 protein: CASSPRTETEAFF. CDR3 nucleotide sequence: TGTGCCAGCAGCCCCAGGACAGAGACTGAAGCTTTCTTT. This chain uses TRBV3-1 (or the pseudogene TRBV3-2) with TRBJ1-1; tentative D call: TRBD1 (6 bases). Germline CDR1 and CDR2: LGHDT and YNNKEL (reference sequence). Trimming left V 4 bases short and J 5 bases short, with 11 bases between. The CDR3 is made up of 13 amino acids.

This rearrangement joins TRBV29-1 to TRBJ2-2; D remains unclear. Germline lookup yields CDR1 SQVTM and CDR2 ANQGSEA. The CDR3 covers 11 residues. V lost 4 bases and J 3 bases, leaving 3 bases between the germline ends. Here the CDR3 DNA reads TGCAGCGTTGGCGACACCGGGGAGCTGTTTTTT. Translation gives CSVGDTGELFF.

The rearrangement links TRBV7-6 to TRBJ2-5; 9 nucleotides align to TRBD2. V lost 1 base and J lost 4; bases outside the gene matches: 7. Germline V gene lookup returns CDR1 SGHVS and CDR2 FNYEAQ. This CDR3 is built from 16 residues. Here the CDR3 reads CASSLGGAGGRETQYF. CDR3 DNA: TGTGCCAGCAGCTTAGGAGGGGCGGGGGGGCGAGAGACCCAGTACTTC.

The chain couples TRBV19 to TRBJ1-5; tentative D call: TRBD1 (5 bases). V was cut by 4 bases and J by 5 bases, with 9 bases left in between. The CDR3 covers 13 residues. Germline V CDR1 and CDR2: LNHDA, SQIVND (reference sequence). The CDR3 nucleotides are TGTGCCAGTAGTACAGGGAGGTATCAGCCCCAGCATTTT. It encodes CASSTGRYQPQHF.

The chain employs TRBV12-5 and TRBJ2-1; 9 bases are shared with TRBD1. The V and J ends lost 1 base and 6 bases, in that order; junction bases with no gene match: 4. CDR1 is LGHNT, CDR2 FRNRAP, per germline. The CDR3 extends over 15 amino acids. CDR3 residues: CASGLGRTGANEQFF. DNA of the CDR3: TGTGCTAGTGGTTTGGGGAGGACAGGGGCCAATGAGCAGTTCTTC. The full variable domain, completed using reference TRBV12-5 and TRBJ2-1, is DARVTQTPRHKVTEMGQEVTMRCQPILGHNTVFWYRQTMMQGLELLAYFRNRAPLDDSGMPKDRFSAEMPDATLATLKIQPSEPRDSAVYFCASGLGRTGANEQFFGPGTRLTVL.

V gene TRBV7-2 combines with J gene TRBJ2-1; no clear D. Trimming took 4 bases from V and 0 from J, leaving 13 bases between them. This CDR3 spans 16 amino acids. In germline, CDR1 is SGHTA, CDR2 FQGNSA. CDR3 bases: TGTGCCAGCAGCTCTCTTATCCCTAGCTCCTACAATGAGCAGTTCTTC. Translating gives CASSSLIPSSYNEQFF.

This chain joins TRBV5-4 and TRBJ2-1; 8 bases are shared with TRBD2. The CDR3 contains 15 residues. Germline V gene lookup returns CDR1 SGHNT and CDR2 YYREEE (reference sequence). V gave up 6 bases and J gave up 7 bases; unmatched junction bases: 12. The CDR3 loop reads CASNPQLAGGNEQFF. CDR3 nucleotide sequence: TGTGCCAGCAACCCGCAGCTAGCGGGCGGGAATGAGCAGTTCTTC.

The rearrangement joins TRBV19 to TRBJ1-5, with D perhaps matching TRBD1 (6 bases). The V and J ends lost 3 bases and 6 bases respectively, with 15 bases between them. The CDR3 runs to 15 residues. Germline lookup yields CDR1 LNHDA and CDR2 SQIVND (reference sequence). The DNA for the CDR3 is TGTGCCAGTAGTATTCTTAACAGGGAGCTTCAGCCCCAGCATTTT. It specifies CASSILNRELQPQHF. The whole variable domain, filled in from reference TRBV19 and TRBJ1-5, reads DGGITQSPKYLFRKEGQNVTLSCEQNLNHDAMYWYRQDPGQGLRLIYYSQIVNDFQKGDIAEGYSVSREKKESFPLTVTSAQKNPTAFYLCASSILNRELQPQHFGDGTRLSIL.

The chain links TRBV5-1 to TRBJ2-5, with D possibly being TRBD1 (5 bases). CDR1 and CDR2 (germline): SGHRS, YFSETQ. The CDR3 covers 14 residues. V dropped 4 bases and J dropped 3 bases, with 13 bases sitting between them. CDR3 loop: CASSVQGYEETQYF. In DNA form, the CDR3 reads TGCGCCAGCAGCGTGCAGGGATACGAAGAGACCCAGTACTTC.

V usage is TRBV25-1 and J usage is TRBJ2-7, with D tentatively TRBD1 (5 bases). Germline values: CDR1 MGHDK, CDR2 SYGVNS. With 7 bases removed from V and 0 bases from J, the gap between germline ends came to 10 bases. This CDR3 is built from 13 residues. The CDR3: CASIQTDSYEQYF. CDR3 nucleotides: TGTGCCAGCATCCAGACAGACTCCTACGAGCAGTACTTC.